The 22 T cell receptor beta chains listed next were all sequenced from one sample in a study of T cells in tumors after PD-1 blockade. TCRdb's table, derived via immunoSEQ multiplex PCR, lists solely in-frame clones and lacks some. The sample lists 45,000 or so clones, roughly 80% occurring once. The sample was PBMCs, taken before anti-PD-1 therapy. The receptors were gathered from a human donor with advanced basal cell or squamous cell carcinoma (not recorded which).

In this sample, this clone is medium-sized. The J gene is TRBJ2-1, the V gene TRBV28; D is tentatively TRBD1 or TRBD2 (5 bases each). V was cut by 5 bases and J by 8 bases, with 22 bases left in between. CDR1 and CDR2 from the germline V gene are MDHEN and SYDVKM. This CDR3 contains 16 residues. The CDR3 DNA reads as TGTGCCAGCAGTAGTCAGTCGGGACCGGACTGGGATGAGCAGTTCTTC. Amino acid sequence: CASSSQSGPDWDEQFF.

CDR3 DNA: TGTGCCAGTAGTATAGATCTGGAGGGGGCTCACACCGGGGAGCTGTTTTTT. Protein sequence: CASSIDLEGAHTGELFF. The chain recombines TRBV19 with TRBJ2-2; a possible D gene is TRBD1 (7 bases). V lost 0 bases, J lost 3 bases, and 14 bases lay in between. This CDR3 is 17 amino acids long. Germline V lookup: CDR1 LNHDA, CDR2 SQIVND (reference sequence).

The chain uses TRBV2 and TRBJ2-3; no definite D call. The CDR3 is made up of 15 amino acids. Germline CDR1 and CDR2: SNHLY and FYNNEI. V lost 6 bases to trimming and J lost 2 bases, with 15 bases between them. DNA for the CDR3: TGTGCCAGCAGCAGAGGACGGCCAGCCACAGATACGCAGTATTTT. Its translation is CASSRGRPATDTQYF.

The chain combines TRBV2 with TRBJ1-5; perhaps TRBD1 as D (5 bases). This CDR3 has 13 residues. V was cut by 6 bases and J by 2 bases, with 8 bases left in between. The germline V gene encodes CDR1 SNHLY and CDR2 FYNNEI. CDR3 sequence reads: CASRGDGNQPQHF. CDR3 DNA sequence: TGTGCCAGCAGGGGGGACGGCAATCAGCCCCAGCATTTT.

The genes are TRBV6-5 and TRBJ1-4; TRBD1 agrees at 7 bases. This CDR3 is built from 12 residues. Germline V gene data show CDR1 as MNHEY and CDR2 as SVGAGI. V was pared by 6 bases and J by 8 bases, with 3 bases of the junction left unmatched. This CDR3 reads CASRGQSEKLFF. As DNA, the CDR3 is TGTGCCAGCAGGGGACAGTCGGAAAAACTGTTTTTT.

As to this clone: One junction end disagrees with the germline gene, perhaps due to a read error. The genes are TRBV3-1 (or the pseudogene TRBV3-2) and TRBJ2-6, with D possibly being TRBD1 (5 bases). The V gene's germline CDR1 is LGHDT and CDR2 YNNKEL (reference sequence). The CDR3 runs to 17 residues. This chain's CDR3 is CASNQLAPRAGANVLTF. In DNA, the CDR3 is TGTGCCAGCAACCAATTGGCCCCCAGGGCTGGGGCCAACGTCCTGACTTTC.

The J gene is TRBJ1-2, the V gene TRBV10-3; D possibly corresponds to TRBD1 (5 bases). CDR1 is ENHRY, CDR2 SYGVKD, per germline. V was clipped by 3 bases and J by 6 bases, with 11 bases between them. The CDR3 covers 13 residues. DNA of the CDR3: TGTGCCATCAGTGAATCAGGGCCTGATGGCTACACCTTC. This encodes CAISESGPDGYTF.

This clone appeared a single time. CDR3 nucleotide sequence: TGTGCCACCAGTGATTGGGGCGCAGGGGGAAACACCGGGGAGCTGTTTTTT. Its protein is CATSDWGAGGNTGELFF. This chain joins TRBV24-1 and TRBJ2-2; 7 nucleotides align to TRBD1. The J segment lost 2 bases and the V segment lost 2 bases, leaving 7 bases of the junction unmatched. Germline values: CDR1 KGHDR, CDR2 SFDVKD. The CDR3 is 17 residues long.

The V and J genes are TRBV5-1 and TRBJ2-3, with 8 bases matching TRBD1. Germline CDR1 reads SGHRS; CDR2 reads YFSETQ. V was clipped by 0 bases and J by 6 bases; unmatched bases: 6. This CDR3 is 15 amino acids long. CDR3 coding DNA: TGCGCCAGCAGCTTGGTGTCAGGGGGCGGTGATACGCAGTATTTT. It codes for CASSLVSGGGDTQYF.

This CDR3 reads CASSRQFYEQYF. CDR3 DNA sequence: TGTGCCAGCAGTCGACAATTCTACGAGCAGTACTTC. This sequence joins TRBV28 and TRBJ2-7; D is unclear. Per germline, CDR1 MDHEN and CDR2 SYDVKM. The CDR3 is 12 amino acids. Trimming took off 5 bases at V and 3 bases at J, with 8 bases between the two ends.

The chain combines TRBV27 with TRBJ2-3, with no clear D. The germline V and J ends were trimmed by 7 bases and 2 bases, with 10 bases remaining between them. The CDR3 is 13 amino acids. Germline values: CDR1 MNHEY, CDR2 SMNVEV (reference sequence). CDR3: CASMWLNTDTQYF. Written as DNA, the CDR3 is TGTGCCAGCATGTGGCTAAACACAGATACGCAGTATTTT.

This rearrangement joins TRBV3-1 (or the pseudogene TRBV3-2) to TRBJ1-2, with a weak D call TRBD1 (5 bases). The ends were cut back, 3 bases at V and 4 bases at J, with 21 bases in the middle. Germline loops: CDR1 LGHDT, CDR2 YNNKEL (reference sequence). This CDR3 is 17 amino acids long. The CDR3 here is CASSQVGVTGPLYGYTF. CDR3 nucleotides: TGTGCCAGCAGCCAGGTGGGCGTTACAGGACCCCTCTATGGCTACACCTTC.

The V and J genes are TRBV5-8 and TRBJ1-4; D unresolved. The germline CDR1 and CDR2 sequences are SGHTS and YDEGEE. Trimming removed 5 bases from V and 0 bases from J, with 11 bases in between. This CDR3 region has 15 residues. CDR3 DNA sequence: TGTGCCAGCAGTCTGACCAGAGCAACTAATGAAAAACTGTTTTTT. This codes for CASSLTRATNEKLFF.

V usage is TRBV9 and J usage is TRBJ2-5, with TRBD2 matching 15 bases. The germline CDR1 and CDR2 sequences are SGDLS and YYNGEE. The CDR3 contains 17 residues. Trimming removed 2 bases from V and 0 bases from J; junction bases left unmatched: 2. In DNA form, the CDR3 reads TGTGCCAGCAGCGTTGGGACTAGCGGGGGGAACCAAGAGACCCAGTACTTC. This codes for CASSVGTSGGNQETQYF.

V gene TRBV29-1 combines with J gene TRBJ2-1; 7 nucleotides line up with TRBD2. Trimming removed 5 bases from V and 0 bases from J; junction bases left unmatched: 4. Germline V gene data show CDR1 as SQVTM and CDR2 as ANQGSEA. The CDR3 runs to 14 residues. CDR3 bases: TGCAGCGTTAGGCGGGGGAGCTCCTACAATGAGCAGTTCTTC. Its translation: CSVRRGSSYNEQFF.

The rearrangement joins TRBV27 to TRBJ1-1, with D possibly matching TRBD1 (5 bases). Looked up from germline, CDR1 is MNHEY and CDR2 is SMNVEV (reference sequence). CDR3 length: 12 residues. Trimming removed 8 bases from V and 5 bases from J, with 12 bases in between. CDR3 residues: CASWGRGTEAFF. The CDR3 bases are TGTGCCAGCTGGGGGAGGGGAACTGAAGCTTTCTTT.

For this clone: Other DNA sequences of this sample code for an identical CDR3. This chain joins TRBV14 and TRBJ2-7, with 8 bases aligning to TRBD2. Germline CDR1 SGHDN, CDR2 FVKESK. The V and J ends lost 1 base and 3 bases, in that order; junction bases with no gene match: 5. The CDR3 loop spans 15 amino acids. The CDR3 DNA reads as TGTGCCAGCAGCCAAGGAGCCAGCGGGAGCTACGAGCAGTACTTC. It translates to CASSQGASGSYEQYF.

CDR3 sequence: CASSLGPIGSEQFF. CDR3 nucleotides: TGTGCCAGCAGCTTAGGCCCAATTGGGAGTGAGCAGTTCTTC. The chain is built from TRBV13 and TRBJ2-1, with a tentative D call TRBD2 (5 bases). The CDR3 is 14 amino acids. Germline lookup yields CDR1 PRHDT and CDR2 FYEKMQ (reference sequence). V dropped 0 bases and J dropped 9 bases, with 12 bases sitting between them.

This clone was seen just once. The V call is TRBV3-1 (or the pseudogene TRBV3-2), the J call TRBJ1-1; D may be TRBD1 (6 bases). V lost 2 bases, J lost 8 bases, and 12 bases lay in between. Per germline, CDR1 LGHDT and CDR2 YNNKEL (reference sequence). CDR3 length equals 13 residues. DNA for the CDR3: TGTGCCAGCAGCCAAAACAGGGAAGTGGAAGCTTTCTTT. It specifies CASSQNREVEAFF.

The chain joins TRBV13 to TRBJ2-7; 11 positions match TRBD1. Germline assignment: CDR1 PRHDT and CDR2 FYEKMQ (reference sequence). The CDR3 spans 15 residues. V lost 4 bases, J lost 6 bases, and 8 bases stayed unmatched. The CDR3 sequence: CASSSRDRGVREQYF. In DNA form, the CDR3 reads TGTGCCAGCAGCTCCCGGGACAGGGGGGTGCGCGAGCAGTACTTC.

The CDR3 sequence is CASSELGQGTAFF. The CDR3 nucleotides read TGTGCCAGCAGTGAATTGGGACAGGGCACAGCTTTCTTT. The chain carries TRBV6-1 and TRBJ1-1, with 9 nucleotides matching TRBD1. CDR1 and CDR2 from the germline V gene are MNHNS and SASEGT. The CDR3 runs to 13 residues. The junction had 5 bases not matched to a gene; V was cut back by 2 bases and J by 10 bases.

This rearrangement joins TRBV4-1 to TRBJ2-7; 9 bases agree with TRBD2. The CDR3 runs 15 residues. The junction had 9 bases not matched to a gene; V was cut back by 5 bases and J by 4 bases. Looked up from germline, CDR1 is MGHRA and CDR2 is YSYEKL. In nucleotides, the CDR3 is TGCGCCAGCAGCTTGGGGAGCGGGGGGAATTACGAGCAGTACTTC. Translation gives CASSLGSGGNYEQYF.